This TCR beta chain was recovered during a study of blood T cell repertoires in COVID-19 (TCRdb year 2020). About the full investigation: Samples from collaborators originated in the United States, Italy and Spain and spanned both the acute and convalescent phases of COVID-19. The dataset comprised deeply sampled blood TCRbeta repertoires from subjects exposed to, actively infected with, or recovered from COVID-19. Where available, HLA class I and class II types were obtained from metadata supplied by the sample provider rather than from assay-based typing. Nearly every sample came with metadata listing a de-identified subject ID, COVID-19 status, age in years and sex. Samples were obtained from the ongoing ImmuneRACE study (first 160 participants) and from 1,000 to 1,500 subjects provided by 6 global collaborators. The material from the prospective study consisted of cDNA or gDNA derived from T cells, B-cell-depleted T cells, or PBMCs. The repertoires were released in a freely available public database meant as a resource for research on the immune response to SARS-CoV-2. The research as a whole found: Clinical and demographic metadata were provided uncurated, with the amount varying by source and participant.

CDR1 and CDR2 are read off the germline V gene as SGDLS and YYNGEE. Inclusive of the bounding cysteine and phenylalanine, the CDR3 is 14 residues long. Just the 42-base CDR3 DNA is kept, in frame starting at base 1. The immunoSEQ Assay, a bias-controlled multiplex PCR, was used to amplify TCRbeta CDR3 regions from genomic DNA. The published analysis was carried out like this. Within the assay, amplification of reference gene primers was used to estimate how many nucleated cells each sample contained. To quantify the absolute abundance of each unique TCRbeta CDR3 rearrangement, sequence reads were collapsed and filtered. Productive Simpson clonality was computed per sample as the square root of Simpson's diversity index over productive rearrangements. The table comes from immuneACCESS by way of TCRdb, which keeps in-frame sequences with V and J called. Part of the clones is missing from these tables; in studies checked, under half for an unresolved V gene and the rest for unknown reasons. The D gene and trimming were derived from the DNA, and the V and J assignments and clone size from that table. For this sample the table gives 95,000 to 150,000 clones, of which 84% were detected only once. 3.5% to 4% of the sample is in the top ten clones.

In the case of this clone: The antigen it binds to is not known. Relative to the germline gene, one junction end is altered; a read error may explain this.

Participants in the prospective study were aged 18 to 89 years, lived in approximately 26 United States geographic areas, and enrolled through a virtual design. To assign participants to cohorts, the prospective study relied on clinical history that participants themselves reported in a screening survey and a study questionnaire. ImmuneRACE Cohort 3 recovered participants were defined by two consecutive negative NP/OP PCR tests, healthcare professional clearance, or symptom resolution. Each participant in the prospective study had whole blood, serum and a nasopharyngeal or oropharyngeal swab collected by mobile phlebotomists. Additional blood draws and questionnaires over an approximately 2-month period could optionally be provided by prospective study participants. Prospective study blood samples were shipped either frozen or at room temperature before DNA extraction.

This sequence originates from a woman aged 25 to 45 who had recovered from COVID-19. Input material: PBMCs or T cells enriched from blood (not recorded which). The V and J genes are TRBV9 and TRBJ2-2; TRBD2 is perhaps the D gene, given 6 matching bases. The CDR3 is CASTVAVGTGELFF. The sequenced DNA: TGTGCCAGCACCGTAGCGGTTGGCACCGGGGAGCTGTTTTTT.